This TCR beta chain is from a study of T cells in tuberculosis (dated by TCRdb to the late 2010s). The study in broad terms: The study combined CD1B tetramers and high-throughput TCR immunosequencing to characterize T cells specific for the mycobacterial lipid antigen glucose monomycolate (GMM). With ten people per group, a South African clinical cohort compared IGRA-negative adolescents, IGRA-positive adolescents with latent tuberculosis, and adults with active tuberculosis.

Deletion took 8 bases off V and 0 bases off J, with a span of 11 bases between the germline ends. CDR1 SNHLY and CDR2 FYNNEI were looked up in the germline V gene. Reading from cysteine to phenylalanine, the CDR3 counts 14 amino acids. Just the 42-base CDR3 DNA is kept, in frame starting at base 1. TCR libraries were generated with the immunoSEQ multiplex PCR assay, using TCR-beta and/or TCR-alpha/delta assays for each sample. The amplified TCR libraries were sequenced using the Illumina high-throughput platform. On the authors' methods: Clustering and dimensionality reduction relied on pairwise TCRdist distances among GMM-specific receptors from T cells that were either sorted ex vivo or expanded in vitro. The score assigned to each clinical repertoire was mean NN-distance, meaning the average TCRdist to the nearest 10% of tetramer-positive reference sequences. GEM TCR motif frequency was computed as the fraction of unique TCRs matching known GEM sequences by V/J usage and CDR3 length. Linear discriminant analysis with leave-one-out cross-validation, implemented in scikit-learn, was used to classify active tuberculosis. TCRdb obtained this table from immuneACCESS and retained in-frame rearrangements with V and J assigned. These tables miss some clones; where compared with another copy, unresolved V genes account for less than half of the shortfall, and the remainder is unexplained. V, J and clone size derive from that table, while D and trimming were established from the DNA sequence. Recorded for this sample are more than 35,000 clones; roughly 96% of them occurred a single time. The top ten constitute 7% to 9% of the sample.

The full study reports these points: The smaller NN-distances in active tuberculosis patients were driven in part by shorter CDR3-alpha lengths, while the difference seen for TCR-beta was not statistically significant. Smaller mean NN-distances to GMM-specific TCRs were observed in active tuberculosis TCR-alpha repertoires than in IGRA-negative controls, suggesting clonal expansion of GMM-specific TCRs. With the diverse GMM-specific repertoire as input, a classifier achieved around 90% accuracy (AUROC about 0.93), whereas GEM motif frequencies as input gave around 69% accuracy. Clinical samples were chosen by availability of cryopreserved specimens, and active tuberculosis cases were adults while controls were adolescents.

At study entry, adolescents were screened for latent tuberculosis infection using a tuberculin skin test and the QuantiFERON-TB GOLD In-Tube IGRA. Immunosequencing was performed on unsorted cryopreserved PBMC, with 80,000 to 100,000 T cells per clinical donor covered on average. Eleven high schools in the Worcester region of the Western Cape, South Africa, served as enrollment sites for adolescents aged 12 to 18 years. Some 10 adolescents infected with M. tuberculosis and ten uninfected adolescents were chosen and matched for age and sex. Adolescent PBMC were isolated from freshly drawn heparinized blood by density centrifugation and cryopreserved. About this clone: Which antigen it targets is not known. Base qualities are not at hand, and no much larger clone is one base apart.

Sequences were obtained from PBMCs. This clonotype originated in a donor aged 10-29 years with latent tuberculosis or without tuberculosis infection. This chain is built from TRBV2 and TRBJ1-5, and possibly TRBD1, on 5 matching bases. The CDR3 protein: CASGALSSNQPQHF. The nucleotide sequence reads TGTGCCAGCGGGGCACTGTCTAGCAATCAGCCCCAGCATTTT.